Following are 7 T cell receptor beta chains from one sample sequenced in a study of metastatic and nonmetastatic thyroid tumors. Via MiXCR, TCRdb re-called the PCR reads. This table holds approximately 30,000 clones, around 17% found once. Prior to thyroid surgery, none of the patients had received any treatment. Specimen: blood. All receptors come from a female donor with papillary thyroid cancer or a benign thyroid nodule (not recorded which). Some clones in this sample may be carry-over from other donors' samples.

This clone was observed many times. The V and J genes are TRBV29-1 and TRBJ2-7, with 7 bases aligning to TRBD2. J was trimmed by 0 bases and V by 5 bases; bases with no gene match: 10. Per germline, CDR1 SQVTM and CDR2 ANQGSEA. CDR3 length equals 15 residues. The CDR3 spells CSVIKLAGDSYEQYF. DNA of the CDR3: TGCAGCGTTATAAAATTGGCGGGGGACTCCTACGAGCAGTACTTC.

This clone was found many times. A much larger clone is a single base away; this may be a read error. Other DNA sequences within the sample encode an identical CDR3. V usage is TRBV6-1 and J usage is TRBJ1-1; the match to TRBD1 covers 7 bases. Germline V gene sequence: CDR1 MNHNS, CDR2 SASEGT. The CDR3 has 15 amino acids. CDR3 residues: CASSARTGGDTEAFF. The CDR3 bases are TGTGCCAGCAGTGCCCGGACAGGAGGGGACACTGAGGCTTTCTTT.

The genes are TRBV20-1 and TRBJ1-2; D is undetermined. The CDR3 has 12 amino acids. The germline gives CDR1 DFQATT, CDR2 SNEGSKA (reference sequence). V was cut by 7 bases and J by 3 bases, with 12 bases left in between. The CDR3 sequence is CSVPETDYGYTF. The CDR3 DNA sequence: TGCAGTGTACCAGAAACGGACTATGGCTACACCTTC.

J is TRBJ2-7 and V is TRBV7-2, with D possibly being TRBD2 (5 bases). This CDR3 is 13 amino acids long. Deletions cut 7 bases from V and 4 bases from J, with 14 bases between. Per germline, CDR1 SGHTA and CDR2 FQGNSA. CDR3 nucleotides: TGTGCCAGCATCTTGTCGGGGATTTACGAGCAGTACTTC. Protein product: CASILSGIYEQYF.

This clone has ten or more counts. This chain uses TRBV6-5 with TRBJ1-1; D remains ambiguous. The length of the CDR3 is 13 residues. In germline, CDR1 is MNHEY, CDR2 SVGAGI. The germline V and J ends were trimmed by 2 bases and 0 bases, with 4 bases remaining between them. In DNA, the CDR3 is TGTGCCAGCAGTTACAAGCTGAACACTGAAGCTTTCTTT. The encoded protein is CASSYKLNTEAFF.

J is TRBJ2-7 and V is TRBV5-1; 10 nucleotides match TRBD1. The V and J ends lost 4 bases and 5 bases, in that order; junction bases with no gene match: 9. The CDR3 is 15 amino acids. Per germline, CDR1 SGHRS and CDR2 YFSETQ. CDR3 loop: CASSSGQGGVNEQYF. The CDR3 region has the DNA TGCGCCAGCAGCAGCGGACAGGGGGGTGTCAACGAGCAGTACTTC.

Remarks on this clone: The same CDR3 is also encoded by other DNA sequences in this sample. The chain joins TRBV27 to TRBJ1-6, with TRBD1 matching over 8 bases. Germline V gene lookup returns CDR1 MNHEY and CDR2 SMNVEV (reference sequence). The length of the CDR3 is 15 residues. V gave up 4 bases and J gave up 10 bases; unmatched junction bases: 9. DNA for the CDR3: TGTGCCAGCAGTTCCGGGACAGGTGAGGTCTCACCCCTCCACTTT. It yields the protein CASSSGTGEVSPLHF.